These 23 T cell receptor beta chains came from one sample sequenced in a study of blood T cell repertoires in COVID-19. The repertoire was sequenced with immunoSEQ multiplex PCR; TCRdb's copy has only in-frame clones and lacks some. Found here are tens of thousands of clones, roughly 78% of them singletons; the top ten hold about 6.9%. The source material was peripheral blood. Receptor source: a human donor in a cohort sampled during active COVID-19.

J is TRBJ1-1 and V is TRBV7-9, with TRBD1 matching 8 bases. V lost 1 base to trimming and J lost 5 bases; unmatched junction nucleotides: 3. This CDR3 contains 14 residues. Per the germline V gene, CDR1 is SEHNR and CDR2 is FQNEAQ (reference sequence). The CDR3 here is CASSLGTGKTEAFF. The CDR3 region has the DNA TGTGCCAGCAGCTTAGGGACAGGGAAAACTGAAGCTTTCTTT.

This chain connects TRBV4-1 to TRBJ1-1; tentative D call: TRBD1 (5 bases). The V gene's germline CDR1 is MGHRA and CDR2 YSYEKL. The length of the CDR3 is 15 residues. V dropped 3 bases and J dropped 3 bases, with 14 bases sitting between them. The CDR3 nucleotides are TGCGCCAGCAGCCACTTCAGGGATGTACACACTGAAGCTTTCTTT. Its protein product is CASSHFRDVHTEAFF.

This clone came up once. Additional DNA sequences in this sample encode the identical CDR3. This chain connects TRBV5-1 to TRBJ1-1, with 8 bases matching TRBD1. V lost 4 bases and J lost 4; bases outside the gene matches: 3. Germline V lookup: CDR1 SGHRS, CDR2 YFSETQ. The CDR3 has 13 residues. DNA of the CDR3: TGCGCCAGCAGCCCTGGACAGGGCACTGAAGCTTTCTTT. Its protein is CASSPGQGTEAFF.

The rearrangement uses TRBV6-5 and TRBJ1-1; 8 bases are shared with TRBD1. Germline V CDR1 and CDR2: MNHEY, SVGAGI. The CDR3 is 15 amino acids. The junction had 3 bases not matched to a gene; V was cut back by 2 bases and J by 1 base. This CDR3 reads CASSYGGQANTEAFF. The CDR3 DNA reads as TGTGCCAGCAGTTACGGGGGACAGGCGAACACTGAAGCTTTCTTT.

The chain couples TRBV6-5 to TRBJ2-3; 7 nucleotides match TRBD1. CDR1 and CDR2 (germline): MNHEY, SVGAGI. This CDR3 comprises 16 residues. The V segment lost 4 bases and the J segment 1 base; nucleotides outside the gene matches: 8. In DNA, the CDR3 is TGTGCCAGCAGTTGGAAGGGGGCTACTGGCACAGATACGCAGTATTTT. As protein: CASSWKGATGTDTQYF.

The V and J genes are TRBV19 and TRBJ2-1; the match to TRBD1 covers 9 bases. Trimming at V came to 5 bases and at J to 2 bases, leaving 4 bases not matched to a gene. This CDR3 has 15 amino acids. Per germline, CDR1 LNHDA and CDR2 SQIVND (reference sequence). CDR3 in DNA: TGTGCCAGTAGTGCCGGACAGGGGCCCTACAATGAGCAGTTCTTC. Its translation is CASSAGQGPYNEQFF.

This clone occurred a few times. The rearrangement joins TRBV5-1 to TRBJ2-1, with D possibly TRBD2 on 5 matching bases. The ends were cut back, 4 bases at V and 5 bases at J, with 28 bases in the middle. CDR3 length: 19 amino acids. Germline V lookup: CDR1 SGHRS, CDR2 YFSETQ. As DNA, the CDR3 is TGCGCCAGCAGCCCCACGGACTTTTCGGGGAGAGGCCCCCACAATGAGCAGTTCTTC. As protein: CASSPTDFSGRGPHNEQFF.

The chain recombines TRBV7-2 with TRBJ2-7, with TRBD2 matching over 7 bases. Germline CDR1 SGHTA, CDR2 FQGNSA. The CDR3 length is 14 residues. Trimming at V came to 7 bases and at J to 4 bases, leaving 10 bases not matched to a gene. CDR3 in DNA: TGTGCCAGCACCAGGAACACGGGGGGATACGAGCAGTACTTC. Translated, it gives CASTRNTGGYEQYF.

V and J are TRBV30 and TRBJ1-6; D is possibly TRBD1 (5 bases). Deletions cut 0 bases from V and 6 bases from J, with 9 bases between. This CDR3 spans 14 amino acids. The germline V gene has CDR1 GTSNPN and CDR2 SVGIG (reference sequence). The CDR3 loop is CAWSVLQVNSPLHF. The CDR3 bases are TGTGCCTGGAGTGTACTACAGGTTAATTCACCCCTCCACTTT.

This chain joins TRBV5-6 and TRBJ2-7; 8 bases line up with TRBD1. CDR3 length: 14 amino acids. In germline, CDR1 is SGHDT, CDR2 YYEEEE. After removal of 5 bases from V and 1 base from J, the junction contained 5 bases not matched to a gene. CDR3: CASREGQASYEQYF. The CDR3 nucleotides read TGTGCCAGCAGGGAGGGACAGGCTTCCTACGAGCAGTACTTC.

CDR3 sequence (DNA): TGTGCCATCACCCTAGGACTAGCGACTTACTACGAGCAGTACTTC. Its translation: CAITLGLATYYEQYF. The V and J genes are TRBV10-3 and TRBJ2-7; 9 bases align to TRBD2. CDR1 is ENHRY, CDR2 SYGVKD, per germline. CDR3 size: 15 residues. V lost 7 bases and J lost 3; bases outside the gene matches: 10.

This clone has more than one count but fewer than ten. The rearrangement uses TRBV18 and TRBJ1-5; no clear D gene. V was pared by 3 bases and J by 5 bases, with 8 bases between. The CDR3 extends over 13 amino acids. Germline V gene lookup returns CDR1 KGHSH and CDR2 LQKENI. The CDR3 DNA follows: TGTGCCAGCTCACCCGGGTCTGATCAGCCCCAGCATTTT. This gives the protein CASSPGSDQPQHF.

CDR3 coding DNA: TGCGCCAGCAGCCAAGACCCTTACAGGGGGAGCACTGAAGCTTTCTTT. Its protein is CASSQDPYRGSTEAFF. The V call is TRBV4-3, the J call TRBJ1-1; the match to TRBD1 covers 8 bases. Looked up from germline, CDR1 is LGHNA and CDR2 is YSLEER. V was pared by 0 bases and J by 4 bases, with 7 bases of the junction left unmatched. CDR3 size: 16 residues.

The chain links TRBV2 to TRBJ1-4; 10 positions match TRBD1. CDR3 size: 15 residues. After removal of 1 base from V and 7 bases from J, the junction contained 3 bases not matched to a gene. The germline gives CDR1 SNHLY, CDR2 FYNNEI. The CDR3 nucleotides read TGTGCCAGCAGTGAAGGGGGACAGGGGTTTGAAAAACTGTTTTTT. Translating gives CASSEGGQGFEKLFF.

The J gene is TRBJ1-2, the V gene TRBV4-3; the match to TRBD1 covers 7 bases. Per the germline V gene, CDR1 is LGHNA and CDR2 is YSLEER. Germline trimming cut 3 bases from V and 4 bases from J; bases unmatched to any gene: 8. The CDR3 sequence is 15 residues long. CDR3 DNA: TGCGCCAGCAGCCATCCGGGACAGATTTTCTATGGCTACACCTTC. Amino acid sequence: CASSHPGQIFYGYTF.

This clone was counted once. This rearrangement joins TRBV6-2 or TRBV6-3 to TRBJ1-5; D is possibly TRBD1 (6 bases). CDR1 and CDR2 (germline): MNHEY, SVGEGT. The CDR3 contains 13 residues. V was pared by 4 bases and J by 5 bases, with 9 bases between. The CDR3 reads CASSWGRDQPQHF. In nucleotides, the CDR3 is TGTGCCAGCAGTTGGGGGCGGGATCAGCCCCAGCATTTT.

The chain employs TRBV6-4 and TRBJ2-7; D is possibly TRBD1 (6 bases). Germline V lookup: CDR1 MRHNA, CDR2 SNTAGT. The CDR3 has 16 residues. V shed 6 bases and J shed 5 bases, with 23 bases lying between them. The CDR3 reads CASRGAGSSLDHEQYF. As DNA, the CDR3 is TGTGCCAGCAGGGGGGCAGGGTCTAGTCTAGACCACGAGCAGTACTTC.

The V gene is TRBV2, the J gene TRBJ2-3, with 8 bases aligning to TRBD2. CDR1 and CDR2 (germline): SNHLY, FYNNEI. J lost 2 bases, V lost 6 bases, and 16 bases had no gene match. This CDR3 spans 18 amino acids. CDR3 bases: TGTGCCAGCAGGACTGCATTAGGGCGGGGGGACTACACAGATACGCAGTATTTT. Translating it yields CASRTALGRGDYTDTQYF.

The chain couples TRBV14 to TRBJ2-7; the D gene is possibly TRBD2 (6 bases). The CDR3 has 16 residues. Per the germline V gene, CDR1 is SGHDN and CDR2 is FVKESK. The germline V and J ends were trimmed by 2 bases and 4 bases, with 18 bases remaining between them. For the CDR3, the DNA is TGTGCCAGCAGCCAAAGGAGGCTAGCGAGGAGGTACGAGCAGTACTTC. Its translation is CASSQRRLARRYEQYF.

This chain joins TRBV30 and TRBJ2-1, with 8 bases fitting TRBD1. Trimming took 8 bases from V and 4 from J; bases not matched to a gene: 10. This CDR3 comprises 14 residues. Germline V gene lookup returns CDR1 GTSNPN and CDR2 SVGIG (reference sequence). The CDR3 DNA reads as TGTGCCGGGAACCGGGACAGGCCTTACAATGAGCAGTTCTTC. This gives the protein CAGNRDRPYNEQFF.

The J gene is TRBJ1-1, the V gene TRBV28; D may be TRBD1 (5 bases). With 6 bases removed from V and 4 bases from J, the gap between germline ends came to 9 bases. Germline loops: CDR1 MDHEN, CDR2 SYDVKM. The CDR3 covers 12 residues. CDR3 nucleotide sequence: TGTGCCAGCAGGGAGGGACCCACTGAAGCTTTCTTT. Its translation is CASREGPTEAFF.

This chain links TRBV7-8 with TRBJ2-5, with 8 nucleotides matching TRBD2. V lost 5 bases, J lost 2 bases, and 7 bases stayed unmatched. CDR1 is SGHVS, CDR2 FQNEAQ, per germline. This CDR3 comprises 15 residues. The CDR3, as DNA: TGTGCCAGCAGCCCCCGACTAGCGACTCAAGAGACCCAGTACTTC. It translates to CASSPRLATQETQYF.

The rearrangement joins TRBV30 to TRBJ1-1; D remains unclear. Germline CDR1 reads GTSNPN; CDR2 reads SVGIG (reference sequence). The CDR3 has 14 amino acids. V was pared by 3 bases and J by 4 bases, with 15 bases between. The CDR3 here is CAWRGDKGSTEAFF. CDR3 sequence (DNA): TGTGCCTGGAGGGGAGATAAGGGAAGCACTGAAGCTTTCTTT.